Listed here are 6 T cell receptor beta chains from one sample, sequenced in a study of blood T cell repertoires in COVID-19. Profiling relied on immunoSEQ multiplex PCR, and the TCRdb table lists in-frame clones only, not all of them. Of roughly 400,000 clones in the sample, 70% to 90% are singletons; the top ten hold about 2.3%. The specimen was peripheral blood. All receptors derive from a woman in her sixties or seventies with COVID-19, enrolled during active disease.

The CDR3 DNA sequence: TGCGCCAGCAGCCAGGGACAGGCAACTAATGAAAAACTGTTTTTT. It encodes CASSQGQATNEKLFF. The chain employs TRBV5-1 and TRBJ1-4, with 8 nucleotides matching TRBD1. Germline V gene data show CDR1 as SGHRS and CDR2 as YFSETQ. With 4 bases clipped from V and 0 bases from J, the junction kept 2 bases outside the gene matches. This CDR3 is built from 15 residues.

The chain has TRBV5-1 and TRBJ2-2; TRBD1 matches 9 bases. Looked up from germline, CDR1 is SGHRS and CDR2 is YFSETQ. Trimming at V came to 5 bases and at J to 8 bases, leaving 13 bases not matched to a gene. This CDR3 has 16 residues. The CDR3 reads CASRAPGQGLTGELFF. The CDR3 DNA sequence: TGCGCCAGCAGAGCTCCGGGACAGGGACTTACGGGGGAGCTGTTTTTT.

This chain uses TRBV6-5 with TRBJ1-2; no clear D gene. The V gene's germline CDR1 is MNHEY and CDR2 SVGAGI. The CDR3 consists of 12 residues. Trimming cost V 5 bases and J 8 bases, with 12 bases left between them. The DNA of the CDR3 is TGTGCCAGCAGTAACTTTGGGAGAGGCTACACCTTC. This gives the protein CASSNFGRGYTF.

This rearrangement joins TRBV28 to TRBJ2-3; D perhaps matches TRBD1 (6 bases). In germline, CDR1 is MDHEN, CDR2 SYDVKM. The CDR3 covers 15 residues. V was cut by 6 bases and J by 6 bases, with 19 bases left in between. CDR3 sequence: CASSNDRPERDTQYF. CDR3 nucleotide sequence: TGTGCCAGCAGCAACGACAGGCCCGAGAGGGATACGCAGTATTTT.

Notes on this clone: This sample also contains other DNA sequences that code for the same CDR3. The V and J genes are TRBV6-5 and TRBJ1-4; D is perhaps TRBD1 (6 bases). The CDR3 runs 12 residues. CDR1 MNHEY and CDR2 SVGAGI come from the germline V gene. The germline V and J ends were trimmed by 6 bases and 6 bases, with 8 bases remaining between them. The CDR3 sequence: CASRGQYEKLFF. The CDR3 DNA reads TGTGCCAGCAGGGGACAATATGAAAAACTGTTTTTT.

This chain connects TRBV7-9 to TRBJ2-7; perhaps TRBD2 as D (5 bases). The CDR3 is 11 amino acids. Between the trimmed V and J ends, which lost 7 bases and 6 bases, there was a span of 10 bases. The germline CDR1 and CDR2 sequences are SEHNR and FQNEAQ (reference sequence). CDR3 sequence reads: CASKEEGEQYF. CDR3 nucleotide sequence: TGTGCCAGCAAGGAAGAGGGCGAGCAGTACTTC.